The 9 T cell receptor beta chains reported below all come from one sample, sequenced in a study of T cells in Graves' hyperthyroidism and ophthalmopathy. Authors of the study amplified TCR beta CDR3 regions from RNA transcripts. The TCR CDR3 first-round RT-PCR relied on the HTBI primer set. TCRdb ran MiXCR on the multiplex PCR reads and lists one entry per CDR3 protein. The profile shows 550,000 to 650,000 distinct CDR3 sequences, over 11% of them singletons. The specimen sequenced was blood. Receptors originate from a woman in her thirties with Graves' hyperthyroidism that later progressed to Graves' ophthalmopathy.

This clonotype was seen repeatedly, ten times or more. The genes are TRBV19 and TRBJ2-5; D perhaps matches TRBD1 (5 bases). The V and J ends lost 3 bases and 5 bases respectively, with 13 bases between them. CDR3 length: 14 amino acids. Germline CDR1 LNHDA, CDR2 SQIVND (reference sequence). The CDR3 DNA reads as TGTGCCAGTAGTATTGCAGGGATGGCGGAGACCCAGTACTTC. It yields the protein CASSIAGMAETQYF.

Concerning this clonotype: Being one base from a much bigger clone, this may be a read error. The chain joins TRBV12-3 or TRBV12-4 to TRBJ2-1; D may be TRBD2 (6 bases). This CDR3 has 15 amino acids. The V end was cut by 10 bases, the J end by 0 bases, with 16 bases between. CDR3 region: CANKVAESSYNEQFF. The CDR3 DNA is TGTGCCAACAAAGTAGCGGAGAGCTCCTACAATGAGCAGTTCTTC.

At least ten counts were recorded for this clonotype. The rearrangement joins TRBV11-2 to TRBJ1-4; TRBD1 agrees at 10 bases. J was trimmed by 10 bases and V by 0 bases; bases with no gene match: 8. The V gene's germline CDR1 is SGHAT and CDR2 FQNNGV. The CDR3 spans 16 residues. DNA of the CDR3: TGTGCCAGCAGCTTAGATCGGGACAGGGGCATGAGAAAACTGTTTTTT. Encoded protein: CASSLDRDRGMRKLFF.

At least ten counts were recorded for this clonotype. The chain combines TRBV7-9 with TRBJ2-7; 14 bases map to TRBD2. This CDR3 contains 18 residues. The ends lost 3 bases at V and 3 bases at J; junction bases unmatched: 10. Germline V gene sequence: CDR1 SEHNR, CDR2 FQNEAQ (reference sequence). This CDR3 is CASSFGAGTSGSGYEQYF. The CDR3 coding sequence is TGTGCCAGCAGCTTCGGGGCTGGGACTAGCGGGAGTGGCTACGAGCAGTACTTC.

V and J are TRBV6-1 and TRBJ1-2; D is unresolved. The germline V and J ends were trimmed by 6 bases and 7 bases, with 15 bases remaining between them. The V gene's germline CDR1 is MNHNS and CDR2 SASEGT. CDR3 size: 13 residues. CDR3 sequence reads: CASSQTYRAGYTF. DNA of the CDR3: TGTGCCAGCAGCCAGACTTACAGAGCTGGCTACACCTTC.

This clonotype was seen repeatedly, ten times or more. CDR3: CASSLWVGRTYNEQFF. CDR3 coding DNA: TGTGCCAGCAGCTTATGGGTGGGGAGAACCTACAATGAGCAGTTCTTC. The chain couples TRBV7-2 to TRBJ2-1; D is perhaps TRBD2 (5 bases). This CDR3 contains 16 residues. Germline values: CDR1 SGHTA, CDR2 FQGNSA. Trimming cost V 2 bases and J 2 bases, with 13 bases left between them. The whole variable domain, filled in from reference TRBV7-2 and TRBJ2-1, reads GAGVSQSPSNKVTEKGKDVELRCDPISGHTALYWYRQSLGQGLEFLIYFQGNSAPDKSGLPSDRFSAERTGGSVSTLTIQRTQQEDSAVYLCASSLWVGRTYNEQFFGPGTRLTVL.

Details on this clonotype: This may be a read error: a much more frequent sequence differs by one nucleotide. The chain employs TRBV20-1 and TRBJ2-5; 9 nucleotides line up with TRBD2. Losses at the gene ends were 3 bases for V and 4 bases for J; bases not matched to a gene: 0. The germline CDR1 and CDR2 sequences are DFQATT and SNEGSKA (reference sequence). The CDR3 spans 12 residues. The CDR3 sequence is CSARTSGETQYF. The CDR3 region has the DNA TGCAGTGCTAGGACTAGCGGAGAGACCCAGTACTTC.

At least ten counts were recorded for this clonotype. This chain links TRBV15 with TRBJ2-2; no firm D call. The CDR3 covers 19 residues. Germline CDR1 and CDR2: LNHNV and YYDKDF (reference sequence). With 6 bases removed from V and 2 bases from J, the gap between germline ends came to 25 bases. DNA for the CDR3: TGTGCCACCAGAGCTAATACGGGCACAACAAACCTTAACACCGGGGAGCTGTTTTTT. It translates to CATRANTGTTNLNTGELFF.

This clonotype was found many times. The chain is built from TRBV7-9 and TRBJ2-3; TRBD2 aligns across 10 bases. Trimming removed 4 bases from V and 1 base from J; junction bases left unmatched: 2. Germline V gene data show CDR1 as SEHNR and CDR2 as FQNEAQ (reference sequence). The CDR3 contains 15 residues. CDR3 in DNA: TGTGCCAGCAGCTCCGGGACTAGCGGCACAGATACGCAGTATTTT. This gives the protein CASSSGTSGTDTQYF.